Listed below are T cell receptor beta chains from one sample, sequenced in a study of blood T cell repertoires in COVID-19. Sequencing was performed with immunoSEQ multiplex PCR; in TCRdb, only in-frame clones are kept and a portion is missing. Altogether about 380,000 clones are present, roughly 90% being singletons, with the ten largest covering about 1.2%. The source material was peripheral blood. The receptors shown here come from a man in his forties with acute or convalescent COVID-19. Both conserved end residues are part of each CDR3. The D gene is left open where the match is weak. Some rows mark clone size as missing; the rest say once, few, many or name a class of expanded clone.

J gene	clone size	CDR3 length	D gene	V gene	CDR3 DNA	CDR3 protein
TRBJ2-3	-	18	TRBD1	TRBV5-5	TGTGCCAGCAGCGTCCGGGACAGGGGGTATGGGGGCGCAGATACGCAGTATTTT	CASSVRDRGYGGADTQYF
TRBJ1-6	once	16	TRBD1	TRBV9	TGTGCCAGCAGCACCCGAGGACAGGGCCAGGGTTCACCCCTCCACTTT	CASSTRGQGQGSPLHF
TRBJ1-5	once	18	TRBD1	TRBV19	TGTGCCAGTAGTATAGCAATCCTTCAGACAGGGAAGGGTCAGCCCCAGCATTTT	CASSIAILQTGKGQPQHF
TRBJ1-1	-	15	TRBD1	TRBV2	TGTGCCAGCAGCGACCCGGGACAGGGGCACACTGAAGCTTTCTTT	CASSDPGQGHTEAFF
TRBJ2-1	-	16	TRBD2	TRBV6-5	TGTGCCAGCAGTTACGAACTAGCGGGAGGTTTTAATGAGCAGTTCTTC	CASSYELAGGFNEQFF
TRBJ1-1	-	14	TRBD1	TRBV5-4	TGTGCCAGCAGCTCACAGGGGGCGGTGACTGAAGCTTTCTTT	CASSSQGAVTEAFF
TRBJ1-5	-	14	-	TRBV6-2/TRBV6-3	TGTGCCAGCAGTTACGGGGGGGCAAATCAGCCCCAGCATTTT	CASSYGGANQPQHF
TRBJ2-7	-	16	-	TRBV27	TGTGCCAGCAGTCACGCCCTTTCGCGGGCTGGCTACGAGCAGTACTTC	CASSHALSRAGYEQYF
TRBJ2-7	-	13	-	TRBV27	TGTGCCAGCTCTTCGGGTCTCACCTACGAGCAGTACTTC	CASSSGLTYEQYF
TRBJ1-2	-	16	-	TRBV25-1	TGTGCCAGCAGTGAATCAGGAGGGGGAGGGAGCTATGGCTACACCTTC	CASSESGGGGSYGYTF
TRBJ2-7	-	15	TRBD2	TRBV7-9	TGTGCCAGCAGCTTAGCGGTCAGGGACTACCACGAGCAGTACTTC	CASSLAVRDYHEQYF
TRBJ1-2	-	16	TRBD1	TRBV15	TGTGCCACCAGCTCAGAGCGTGGAGACAGGGTGAATGGCTACACCTTC	CATSSERGDRVNGYTF
TRBJ1-3	-	15	-	TRBV5-4	TGTGCCAGCAGCTATGGGGGCCAATCTGGAAACACCATATATTTT	CASSYGGQSGNTIYF
TRBJ2-3	-	13	-	TRBV19	TGTGCCAGTAGTTTCCAGGGTAGGGATACGCAGTATTTT	CASSFQGRDTQYF
TRBJ1-2	-	16	-	TRBV7-3	TGTGCCAGCAGCTTAACGGCCGGGTCGGGGTCCTCGGGCTACACCTTC	CASSLTAGSGSSGYTF
TRBJ1-6	-	13	-	TRBV15	TGTGCCACCAGCGCACAGGGCTCTTCACCCCTCCACTTT	CATSAQGSSPLHF
TRBJ1-2	once	14	TRBD1	TRBV2	TGTGCCAGCAGGAGGGACAGGGATAACTATGGCTACACCTTC	CASRRDRDNYGYTF
TRBJ1-1	-	17	TRBD1	TRBV11-2	TGTGCCAGCAGCTTAGATCTATATGGGGACAGGGGGCCGGAGGCTTTCTTT	CASSLDLYGDRGPEAFF
TRBJ2-7	once	13	TRBD1	TRBV28	TGTGCCAGCAGTTCGGACAGGGGCCACGAGCAGTACTTC	CASSSDRGHEQYF
TRBJ2-2	-	13	-	TRBV7-3	TGTGCCAGCAGCTTTTCTCTTACCGGGGAGCTGTTTTTT	CASSFSLTGELFF
TRBJ2-3	-	17	-	TRBV5-4	TGTGCCAGCAGCCCTAGGCGGCGGGGGCCTTCACCGGATACGCAGTATTTT	CASSPRRRGPSPDTQYF
TRBJ2-1	-	14	-	TRBV24-1	TGTGCCACCAGTGACCCCGTGGCTTACAATGAGCAGTTCTTC	CATSDPVAYNEQFF
TRBJ1-5	-	16	TRBD1	TRBV27	TGTGCCAGCAGTTTAGCAGGGGGCGGAAGCAATCAGCCCCAGCATTTT	CASSLAGGGSNQPQHF
TRBJ2-2	once	14	TRBD2	TRBV7-7	TGTGCTAGCAGCTTGGAACTAGCGGGAGGGGAGCTGTTTTTT	CASSLELAGGELFF
TRBJ1-2	-	12	-	TRBV24-1	TGTGCCACCAGTGCTGCTAACTATGGCTACACCTTC	CATSAANYGYTF
TRBJ1-2	-	15	TRBD1	TRBV9	TGTGCCAGCAGCGCCGAGACAGGGATGGTCTATGGCTACACCTTC	CASSAETGMVYGYTF
TRBJ1-5	-	15	-	TRBV27	TGTGCCAGCAGTTTCTCCAGGGGAGACAATCAGCCCCAGCATTTT	CASSFSRGDNQPQHF
TRBJ1-1	-	14	TRBD1	TRBV5-1	TGCGCCAGCACCCAGGGGACAGGGGGTACTGAAGCTTTCTTT	CASTQGTGGTEAFF
TRBJ1-2	-	15	-	TRBV9	TGTGCCAGCAGCCCCGGCGTTGAGGCTAACTATGGCTACACCTTC	CASSPGVEANYGYTF
TRBJ2-1	-	13	-	TRBV9	TGTGCCAGCAGCGACCTTGGGAGAGATGAGCAGTTCTTC	CASSDLGRDEQFF
TRBJ1-2	-	16	-	TRBV19	TGTGCCAGTAGTAATGATGGACAGTCGCTTAACTATGGCTACACCTTC	CASSNDGQSLNYGYTF
TRBJ2-1	once	15	-	TRBV9	TGTGCCAGCAGCGTATACGGGGTCGTTAACAATGAGCAGTTCTTC	CASSVYGVVNNEQFF
TRBJ1-5	-	19	TRBD1	TRBV10-3	TGTGCCATCAGCTCCCCCCCGGGACAGGGGACGATGGGCAATCAGCCCCAGCATTTT	CAISSPPGQGTMGNQPQHF
TRBJ2-1	-	13	-	TRBV5-6	TGTGCCAGCAGCTTAACTCTTTACAATGAGCAGTTCTTC	CASSLTLYNEQFF
TRBJ1-1	-	15	-	TRBV6-5	TGTGCCAGCAGCTCAGCTACCACTCAGGGGATTGAAGCTTTCTTT	CASSSATTQGIEAFF
TRBJ1-1	-	17	TRBD1	TRBV5-1	TGCGCCAGCAGCAGTTCCCGGGGACAGATCGTCTTCCCTGAAGCTTTCTTT	CASSSSRGQIVFPEAFF
TRBJ2-7	-	13	-	TRBV7-2	TGTGCCAGCAGCTTACAGGGATCTCGCGAGCAGTACTTC	CASSLQGSREQYF
TRBJ2-1	few	15	TRBD1	TRBV6-6	TGTGCCAGCAGCCAAATAGGACAGGGGATCAATGAGCAGTTCTTC	CASSQIGQGINEQFF
TRBJ2-1	-	15	TRBD2	TRBV11-2	TGTGCCAGCAGTGTGAACGGGGGGTCACTCAATGAGCAGTTCTTC	CASSVNGGSLNEQFF
TRBJ2-1	-	12	-	TRBV6-5	TGTGCCAGCTCACGCTACTACAATGAGCAGTTCTTC	CASSRYYNEQFF
TRBJ2-4	-	17	TRBD1	TRBV4-1	TGCGCCAGCAGCCAACCAACAGGGGCGGTAGCCAAAAACATTCAGTACTTC	CASSQPTGAVAKNIQYF
TRBJ2-1	once	14	TRBD2	TRBV7-3	TGTGCCAGCAGCGATATTCTGGGCGGGGGTGAGCAGTTCTTC	CASSDILGGGEQFF
TRBJ1-2	-	13	TRBD1	TRBV2	TGTGCCAGCAGCAAAACCAGGGGGGATGGCTACACCTTC	CASSKTRGDGYTF
TRBJ2-3	-	15	-	TRBV10-2	TGCGCCAGCAGTGACGTAGGGGCCAGCACAGATACGCAGTATTTT	CASSDVGASTDTQYF
TRBJ2-5	-	14	-	TRBV11-1	TGTGCCAGCAGCTTAAATGCAGGTCAAGAGACCCAGTACTTC	CASSLNAGQETQYF
TRBJ1-2	-	14	-	TRBV28	TGTGCCAGCAGTCCACCGACACCTAACTATGGCTACACCTTC	CASSPPTPNYGYTF
TRBJ1-3	-	16	TRBD1	TRBV11-2	TGTGCCAGCAGCTTTTGGACAGGAACACCTGGAAACACCATATATTTT	CASSFWTGTPGNTIYF
TRBJ2-7	-	14	TRBD2	TRBV9	TGTGCCAGCAGTCCTAGCGGAGACTTCTACGAGCAGTACTTC	CASSPSGDFYEQYF
TRBJ1-1	-	14	-	TRBV19	TGTGCCAGTAGTAGCAGACAGGAGAACACTGAAGCTTTCTTT	CASSSRQENTEAFF
TRBJ2-7	-	14	-	TRBV9	TGTGCCAGCAATGCTCACAGTAGCTCCTACGAGCAGTACTTC	CASNAHSSSYEQYF
TRBJ2-3	-	16	TRBD2	TRBV7-3	TGTGCCAGCAGCTTAAATGGACTAGCGGACACAGATACGCAGTATTTT	CASSLNGLADTDTQYF
TRBJ1-4	-	17	-	TRBV4-3	TGCGCCAGCAGCCAAGATGTTGGGACAACCTTTAATGAAAAACTGTTTTTT	CASSQDVGTTFNEKLFF
TRBJ1-5	-	15	-	TRBV9	TGTGCCAGCAGCCTAGCAGGACTGACCAATCAGCCCCAGCATTTT	CASSLAGLTNQPQHF
TRBJ2-1	once	14	-	TRBV11-2	TGTGCCAGCAGCTTTGGAGCGGCCTACAATGAGCAGTTCTTC	CASSFGAAYNEQFF
TRBJ1-1	once	10	-	TRBV28	TGTGCCACGGCTCAGGGGGAAGCTTTCTTT	CATAQGEAFF
TRBJ1-1	-	13	-	TRBV12-3/TRBV12-4	TGTGCCAGCAGTTTTACAGGGTACACTGAAGCTTTCTTT	CASSFTGYTEAFF
TRBJ1-4	once	12	-	TRBV9	TGTGCCAGCAGCTCAAACAGTGAAAAACTGTTTTTT	CASSSNSEKLFF
TRBJ2-1	-	20	TRBD2	TRBV7-9	TGTGCCAGCAGCACCCCGACTAGCGGGGGGAACCGGTACTCCTACAATGAGCAGTTCTTC	CASSTPTSGGNRYSYNEQFF
TRBJ1-1	-	14	-	TRBV9	TGTGCCAGCACCCCCCGAGGGGAGGTCACTGAAGCTTTCTTT	CASTPRGEVTEAFF